These 23 T cell receptor beta chains originate from one sample sequenced in a study of shared clonotypes between healthy human individuals. TCRdb's copy holds only in-frame clones and misses some; the assay was immunoSEQ multiplex PCR. There are some 1.4 million clones in the sample; roughly 97% occur only once, and about 1.2% lies in the top ten. The sequencing input was naive CD4+ T cells sorted from blood. Subset noted: CD45RA+ positively selected. The receptors derive from a man aged 25 to 45 in good health.

The table lists this clone with a few counts. This chain uses TRBV13 with TRBJ1-2, with D perhaps TRBD1 (6 bases). V was pared by 5 bases and J by 9 bases, with 16 bases between. Germline CDR1 PRHDT, CDR2 FYEKMQ (reference sequence). The CDR3 consists of 13 residues. CDR3: CASSALGHHSYTF. As DNA, the CDR3 is TGTGCCAGCAGCGCTTTGGGACACCACAGCTACACCTTC.

The chain couples TRBV11-2 to TRBJ1-3; D is unresolved. Germline V gene data show CDR1 as SGHAT and CDR2 as FQNNGV. V was trimmed by 5 bases and J by 2 bases, leaving 13 bases between them. The CDR3 contains 15 residues. This chain's CDR3 is CASSPPSGAGNTIYF. CDR3 coding DNA: TGTGCCAGCAGCCCCCCCTCCGGGGCTGGAAACACCATATATTTT.

The V call is TRBV6-5, the J call TRBJ1-2, with D unresolved. From germline, CDR1 is MNHEY and CDR2 SVGAGI. V dropped 0 bases and J dropped 3 bases, with 5 bases sitting between them. The CDR3 is 13 amino acids. The chain's CDR3 is CASSYSVDYGYTF. The CDR3 nucleotides are TGTGCCAGCAGTTACTCGGTGGACTATGGCTACACCTTC.

The chain links TRBV6-5 to TRBJ2-1; D gene unclear. This CDR3 comprises 16 residues. V lost 4 bases and J lost 2, with 15 bases in between. CDR1 MNHEY and CDR2 SVGAGI come from the germline V gene. DNA for the CDR3: TGTGCCAGCAGTTGGCAGAACACCGCGACCTACAATGAGCAGTTCTTC. Its protein is CASSWQNTATYNEQFF.

The CDR3 reads CASSPTLGTDTQYF. The CDR3 bases are TGCGCCAGCAGCCCAACCTTGGGCACAGATACGCAGTATTTT. This sequence joins TRBV5-1 and TRBJ2-3; D remains unclear. The germline V gene encodes CDR1 SGHRS and CDR2 YFSETQ. The CDR3 runs to 14 residues. Trimming stripped 4 bases from V and 1 base from J, with 10 bases between.

This clone was recorded only once. Other DNA sequences in this specimen translate into the identical CDR3. The chain employs TRBV18 and TRBJ2-3; perhaps D is TRBD1 or TRBD2 (6 bases each). This CDR3 comprises 15 residues. Germline V lookup: CDR1 KGHSH, CDR2 LQKENI. Trimming cost V 1 base and J 3 bases, with 11 bases left between them. The CDR3 loop reads CASSPLGGGTDTQYF. The DNA of the CDR3 is TGTGCCAGCTCACCACTCGGGGGCGGGACAGATACGCAGTATTTT.

The rearrangement links TRBV20-1 to TRBJ2-7; D ambiguous. The CDR3 has 11 residues. Germline V lookup: CDR1 DFQATT, CDR2 SNEGSKA (reference sequence). V was cut by 5 bases and J by 3 bases, with 8 bases left in between. The CDR3 sequence: CSAQWGYEQYF. As DNA, the CDR3 is TGCAGTGCTCAGTGGGGCTACGAGCAGTACTTC.

V gene TRBV28 combines with J gene TRBJ2-7; 7 positions match TRBD1. Germline CDR1 MDHEN, CDR2 SYDVKM. The CDR3 has 14 residues. The V and J ends lost 2 bases and 8 bases, in that order; junction bases with no gene match: 9. The CDR3: CASSLSQGVYKQYF. The CDR3 DNA reads TGTGCCAGCAGTTTAAGCCAGGGGGTATATAAGCAGTACTTC.

On this clone: The same CDR3 is also encoded by other DNA sequences in this sample. The chain has TRBV9 and TRBJ2-1; D not resolved. The CDR3 runs to 11 residues. V was trimmed by 3 bases and J by 7 bases, leaving 5 bases between them. From germline, CDR1 is SGDLS and CDR2 YYNGEE. The CDR3 sequence: CASSARNEQFF. In nucleotides, the CDR3 is TGTGCCAGCAGCGCTAGAAATGAGCAGTTCTTC.

The V gene is TRBV6-1, the J gene TRBJ2-4; TRBD1 aligns across 10 bases. With V trimmed by 7 bases and J by 4 bases, 1 base remained unmatched. CDR3 length equals 13 residues. Germline CDR1 is MNHNS and CDR2 is SASEGT. The CDR3 loop reads CASKGQGKNIQYF. In nucleotides, the CDR3 is TGTGCCAGCAAGGGACAGGGGAAAAACATTCAGTACTTC.

The chain combines TRBV5-1 with TRBJ1-1; possible D gene TRBD1, 6 bases. The germline V gene has CDR1 SGHRS and CDR2 YFSETQ. The V end was cut by 4 bases, the J end by 4 bases, with 20 bases between. The CDR3 length is 16 residues. The CDR3: CASSPGGRGLGTEAFF. The CDR3 DNA reads as TGCGCCAGCAGCCCCGGAGGCAGGGGCTTGGGCACTGAAGCTTTCTTT.

In DNA, the CDR3 is TGTGCCAGCAGTCCAACGACAGGGGAGCTGTTTTTT. Protein sequence: CASSPTTGELFF. The chain links TRBV28 to TRBJ2-2; D is unresolved. CDR1 and CDR2 from the germline V gene are MDHEN and SYDVKM. The CDR3 is 12 amino acids. The germline V and J ends were trimmed by 5 bases and 8 bases, with 9 bases remaining between them.

This chain connects TRBV7-9 to TRBJ2-7, with TRBD1 as a possible D gene (6 bases). This CDR3 is 16 amino acids long. The germline gives CDR1 SEHNR, CDR2 FQNEAQ (reference sequence). The V and J ends lost 4 bases and 2 bases respectively, with 18 bases between them. In DNA, the CDR3 is TGTGCCAGCAGCTCTAGCACAAGGGACACCGCCTACGAGCAGTACTTC. It codes for CASSSSTRDTAYEQYF. Full variable domain (missing parts from reference TRBV7-9 and TRBJ2-7): DTGVSQNPRHKITKRGQNVTFRCDPISEHNRLYWYRQTLGQGPEFLTYFQNEAQLEKSRLLSDRFSAERPKGSFSTLEIQRTEQGDSAMYLCASSSSTRDTAYEQYFGPGTRLTVT.

The CDR3: CASTPVETQYF. CDR3 in DNA: TGTGCCAGTACGCCGGTAGAGACCCAGTACTTC. The chain joins TRBV7-8 to TRBJ2-5, with D unclear. The germline V and J ends were trimmed by 9 bases and 4 bases, with 9 bases remaining between them. This CDR3 is built from 11 residues. The germline V gene has CDR1 SGHVS and CDR2 FQNEAQ.

The chain carries TRBV5-4 and TRBJ2-7, with D unresolved. This CDR3 has 11 residues. V lost 5 bases to trimming and J lost 6 bases, with 9 bases between them. Germline CDR1 reads SGHNT; CDR2 reads YYREEE (reference sequence). For the CDR3, the DNA is TGTGCCAGCAGACGCGAAACCGAGCAGTACTTC. Its protein product is CASRRETEQYF.

This sequence joins TRBV11-2 and TRBJ2-7; D gene uncertain. CDR3 length: 14 residues. The germline V and J ends were trimmed by 1 base and 0 bases, with 7 bases remaining between them. CDR1 and CDR2 (germline): SGHAT, FQNNGV. CDR3 coding DNA: TGTGCCAGCAGCTTAGCCCGATTCTCCTACGAGCAGTACTTC. It yields the protein CASSLARFSYEQYF.

J is TRBJ1-3 and V is TRBV18, with D maybe TRBD1 (5 bases). Germline values: CDR1 KGHSH, CDR2 LQKENI. Trimming cost V 5 bases and J 1 base, with 18 bases left between them. CDR3 size: 17 residues. The CDR3 DNA follows: TGTGCCAGCTCAGGAAACAGGCCGACCTATTCTGGAAACACCATATATTTT. This sequence encodes CASSGNRPTYSGNTIYF.

This clone came up once. CDR3 in DNA: TGTGCCAGCAGTTCACCGGGCGGGGGGACCTACGAGCAGTACTTC. This gives the protein CASSSPGGGTYEQYF. The chain employs TRBV28 and TRBJ2-7; TRBD2 matches 8 bases. Germline V gene lookup returns CDR1 MDHEN and CDR2 SYDVKM. The CDR3 loop spans 15 amino acids. V lost 4 bases and J lost 2; bases outside the gene matches: 7.

V is TRBV9 and J is TRBJ2-1; weak D call: TRBD2 (6 bases). Per the germline V gene, CDR1 is SGDLS and CDR2 is YYNGEE. V lost 1 base to trimming and J lost 12 bases, with 14 bases between them. This CDR3 region has 13 residues. Here the CDR3 reads CASSVTAGTAQFF. CDR3 nucleotide sequence: TGTGCCAGCAGCGTAACGGCGGGAACCGCGCAGTTCTTC.

This chain links TRBV6-1 with TRBJ2-5; 10 bases are a match to TRBD2. Trimming cost V 7 bases and J 5 bases; bases outside gene matches: 10. The CDR3 sequence is 15 residues long. Per germline, CDR1 MNHNS and CDR2 SASEGT. Written as DNA, the CDR3 is TGTGCCAGCAAGAAAGCGGGAGGGCCGGGGGAGACCCAGTACTTC. Translating gives CASKKAGGPGETQYF.

The rearrangement links TRBV29-1 to TRBJ2-7, with 8 bases aligning to TRBD2. Germline V CDR1 and CDR2: SQVTM, ANQGSEA. The CDR3 is 12 amino acids. J lost 6 bases, V lost 5 bases, and 6 bases had no gene match. The CDR3: CSVLRLALEQYF. The DNA of the CDR3 is TGCAGCGTTCTAAGACTAGCGCTCGAGCAGTACTTC.

This clone came up a few times. The rearrangement uses TRBV10-3 and TRBJ1-3; D perhaps matches TRBD1 (5 bases). The CDR3 sequence is 14 residues long. Germline assignment: CDR1 ENHRY and CDR2 SYGVKD. The V and J ends lost 2 bases and 2 bases respectively, with 7 bases between them. The CDR3 here is CAISEPRAGNTIYF. In DNA, the CDR3 is TGTGCCATCAGTGAGCCCAGGGCTGGAAACACCATATATTTT.

V and J are TRBV11-2 and TRBJ2-1, with 9 nucleotides matching TRBD2. This CDR3 comprises 19 residues. Trimming at V came to 5 bases and at J to 3 bases, leaving 17 bases not matched to a gene. Per germline, CDR1 SGHAT and CDR2 FQNNGV. The CDR3 sequence: CASSILAGVGRRVYNEQFF. CDR3 nucleotide sequence: TGTGCCAGCAGCATCTTAGCGGGAGTGGGTCGGAGGGTCTACAATGAGCAGTTCTTC.